The 22 T cell receptor beta chains below were found in one sample sequenced in a study of beta chain features in type 1 diabetes. Notes on the study in general: Type 1 diabetes patients had TCRB CDR3s that were shorter (moderately but significantly so) in all four CD4+ subsets.

The sequenced template was cDNA made from the entire isolated RNA. Measured with immunoSEQ multiplex PCR; TCRdb has only the in-frame clones, and not every one. The sample has a few hundred thousand clones; around 10% are singletons. These receptors' antigens are unknown. The sequencing sample was made of central memory CD4+ T cells from blood. The receptors were sampled from a man younger than 45 with type 1 diabetes.

In this sample, this clone turned up a few times. The chain links TRBV6-1 to TRBJ1-3; 8 nucleotides agree with TRBD1. Per the germline V gene, CDR1 is MNHNS and CDR2 is SASEGT. V gave up 6 bases and J gave up 2 bases; unmatched junction bases: 6. The length of the CDR3 is 15 residues. The CDR3 DNA reads TGTGCCAGCAGCGCCTCGACAGGGGCTGGAAACACCATATATTTT. It is translated as CASSASTGAGNTIYF.

This chain joins TRBV18 and TRBJ2-3, with TRBD2 identical over 10 bases. V was clipped by 3 bases and J by 3 bases; unmatched bases: 12. This CDR3 has 18 amino acids. CDR1 and CDR2 from the germline V gene are KGHSH and LQKENI. CDR3 residues: CASSPSGRAHAVTDTQYF. The CDR3 region has the DNA TGTGCCAGCTCACCCAGCGGGAGGGCCCACGCGGTTACAGATACGCAGTATTTT.

This clone has only a few counts. The rearrangement links TRBV19 to TRBJ1-2; the match to TRBD1 covers 8 bases. This CDR3 spans 15 amino acids. Germline lookup yields CDR1 LNHDA and CDR2 SQIVND (reference sequence). J gave up 8 bases and V 4 bases, and 12 bases lay outside the gene matches. The CDR3 here is CASSTQLTTGEGYTF. The CDR3 region has the DNA TGTGCCAGTAGTACACAACTTACGACAGGGGAAGGCTACACCTTC.

This clone appeared many times. CDR3 sequence: CASSTETGFSGNTIYF. CDR3 DNA: TGTGCCAGCTCAACAGAGACAGGTTTCTCTGGAAACACCATATATTTT. The V call is TRBV18, the J call TRBJ1-3; D might be TRBD1 (6 bases). Trimming pared 5 bases from V and 0 bases from J, leaving 14 bases between. Per the germline V gene, CDR1 is KGHSH and CDR2 is LQKENI. This CDR3 spans 16 amino acids.

This chain joins TRBV6-5 and TRBJ2-1; 7 bases line up with TRBD2. The germline V gene encodes CDR1 MNHEY and CDR2 SVGAGI. There are 14 residues in the CDR3. The junction had 5 bases not matched to a gene; V was cut back by 6 bases and J by 3 bases. The CDR3 region is CASRPGGDYNEQFF. The DNA for the CDR3 is TGTGCCAGCAGACCTGGGGGGGACTACAATGAGCAGTTCTTC.

This clone was seen more than once but under ten times. CDR3 in DNA: TGTGCCAGCAGTTACCTTAGGACTAGCGGGAGTAATGAGCAGTTCTTC. The encoded protein is CASSYLRTSGSNEQFF. The rearrangement joins TRBV6-5 to TRBJ2-1; 13 nucleotides line up with TRBD2. The CDR3 has 16 amino acids. The V and J ends lost 2 bases and 7 bases, in that order; junction bases with no gene match: 5. CDR1 MNHEY and CDR2 SVGAGI come from the germline V gene.

This chain joins TRBV7-9 and TRBJ2-3; D perhaps matches TRBD2 (5 bases). This CDR3 is 16 amino acids long. Germline-derived CDR1 and CDR2 are SEHNR and FQNEAQ (reference sequence). V shed 2 bases and J shed 1 base, with 13 bases lying between them. CDR3 nucleotides: TGTGCCAGCAGCTTATATACTAGTCCGGGCACAGATACGCAGTATTTT. Amino acids: CASSLYTSPGTDTQYF.

This clone was picked up many times. The gene calls are TRBV6-5 and TRBJ2-3, with TRBD1 as a possible D gene (5 bases). The CDR3 extends over 15 amino acids. Looked up from germline, CDR1 is MNHEY and CDR2 is SVGAGI. The V end was cut by 0 bases, the J end by 4 bases, with 11 bases between. The CDR3 protein is CASSYSSQGSDTQYF. The CDR3 nucleotides are TGTGCCAGCAGTTACTCGAGCCAGGGCTCAGATACGCAGTATTTT.

The CDR3 DNA sequence: TGTGCCAGCAGTTACTGGGGCCGAGACAATGAGCAGTTCTTC. Its translation is CASSYWGRDNEQFF. The chain has TRBV6-6 and TRBJ2-1; D perhaps matches TRBD1 (5 bases). The CDR3 loop spans 14 amino acids. The ends were cut back, 1 base at V and 5 bases at J, with 9 bases in the middle. Per germline, CDR1 MNHNY and CDR2 SVGAGI (reference sequence).

The chain recombines TRBV10-3 with TRBJ2-1, with 14 bases identical to TRBD2. Germline assignment: CDR1 ENHRY and CDR2 SYGVKD. The CDR3 contains 21 residues. V trimming: 6 bases; J trimming: 0 bases; junction bases outside the gene matches: 16. The CDR3 here is CAIRKTGDGTSGSSSYNEQFF. The DNA of the CDR3 is TGTGCCATCAGGAAAACAGGGGACGGGACTAGCGGGAGTTCCTCCTACAATGAGCAGTTCTTC.

This clone has just a few counts. This chain connects TRBV2 to TRBJ2-1; no firm D call. Germline V gene data show CDR1 as SNHLY and CDR2 as FYNNEI. This CDR3 is 11 amino acids long. Trimming removed 3 bases from V and 3 bases from J, with 0 bases in between. The CDR3 region has the DNA TGTGCCAGCAGTGACTACAATGAGCAGTTCTTC. This sequence encodes CASSDYNEQFF.

The V gene is TRBV6-5, the J gene TRBJ2-7; 9 bases line up with TRBD1. The CDR3 length is 13 residues. The germline V gene encodes CDR1 MNHEY and CDR2 SVGAGI. V lost 2 bases to trimming and J lost 4 bases; unmatched junction nucleotides: 0. Written as DNA, the CDR3 is TGTGCCAGCAGTTACGGGACAGGGTACGAGCAGTACTTC. This translates into CASSYGTGYEQYF.

The rearrangement links TRBV11-2 to TRBJ2-4; 7 bases agree with TRBD1. Per the germline V gene, CDR1 is SGHAT and CDR2 is FQNNGV. The CDR3 consists of 15 residues. After removal of 4 bases from V and 8 bases from J, the junction contained 11 bases not matched to a gene. Here the CDR3 reads CASSYGQALGDIQYF. The DNA of the CDR3 is TGTGCCAGCAGCTACGGACAGGCTCTTGGGGACATTCAGTACTTC.

The CDR3 here is CASSLTPDTEAFF. In nucleotides, the CDR3 is TGTGCCAGCAGCTTAACCCCGGACACTGAAGCTTTCTTT. The rearrangement joins TRBV11-3 to TRBJ1-1; D ambiguous. The CDR3 consists of 13 residues. V was pared by 2 bases and J by 3 bases, with 7 bases between. The germline gives CDR1 SGHNT, CDR2 YENEEA.

The V call is TRBV10-3, the J call TRBJ1-2, with 7 bases aligning to TRBD1. The CDR3 contains 15 residues. The V gene end was trimmed by 0 bases and the J gene end by 4 bases; junction bases not matched to a gene: 5. CDR1 and CDR2 (germline): ENHRY, SYGVKD. The CDR3 bases are TGTGCCATCAGTGAGTCGGGACAGACCCCCTATGGCTACACCTTC. Encoded protein: CAISESGQTPYGYTF.

The V gene is TRBV5-8, the J gene TRBJ2-3, with 7 bases matching TRBD1. There are 16 residues in the CDR3. J was trimmed by 1 base and V by 5 bases; bases with no gene match: 10. Germline V gives CDR1 SGHTS, CDR2 YDEGEE. The CDR3 protein is CASSPDRERGTDTQYF. The CDR3 region has the DNA TGTGCCAGCAGTCCCGACAGGGAAAGGGGCACAGATACGCAGTATTTT. Combining the CDR3 with reference TRBV5-8 and TRBJ2-3 gives the whole variable domain EAGVTQSPTHLIKTRGQQATLRCSPISGHTSVYWYQQALGLGLQFLLWYDEGEERNRGNFPPRFSGRQFPNYSSELNVNALELEDSALYLCASSPDRERGTDTQYFGPGTRLTVL.

This clone was recorded many times. The V gene is TRBV11-2, the J gene TRBJ1-1; 8 bases line up with TRBD1. Unmatched junction bases numbered 3, after V lost 5 bases and J lost 1 base. This CDR3 has 14 residues. The germline CDR1 and CDR2 sequences are SGHAT and FQNNGV. CDR3 coding DNA: TGTGCCAGCAGCCCGGACAGGGCGAACACTGAAGCTTTCTTT. Protein product: CASSPDRANTEAFF.

There are many counts of this clone. The chain combines TRBV11-2 with TRBJ1-1; 8 bases are a match to TRBD1. Germline values: CDR1 SGHAT, CDR2 FQNNGV. The V and J ends lost 3 bases and 5 bases, in that order; junction bases with no gene match: 5. The CDR3 length is 14 residues. CDR3 loop: CASSFLQGETEAFF. CDR3 sequence (DNA): TGTGCCAGCAGCTTTCTACAGGGGGAGACTGAAGCTTTCTTT.

The rearrangement links TRBV29-1 to TRBJ1-5; perhaps TRBD1 as D (5 bases). CDR3 length: 14 amino acids. Trimming pared 5 bases from V and 0 bases from J, leaving 11 bases between. Germline CDR1 SQVTM, CDR2 ANQGSEA. The CDR3 bases are TGCAGCGTTAGTTCAGGGAATAGCAATCAGCCCCAGCATTTT. Translation gives CSVSSGNSNQPQHF.

This clone was detected ten times or more. V is TRBV2 and J is TRBJ1-2, with D perhaps matching TRBD1 (5 bases). Looked up from germline, CDR1 is SNHLY and CDR2 is FYNNEI. Between the trimmed V and J ends, which lost 7 bases and 4 bases, there was a span of 10 bases. The CDR3 runs 12 residues. The CDR3 DNA is TGTGCCAGCACTGAGACAGTCTATGGCTACACCTTC. It specifies CASTETVYGYTF.

The V and J genes are TRBV19 and TRBJ2-4; 13 bases match TRBD2. V lost 0 bases, J lost 2 bases, and 7 bases stayed unmatched. The germline V gene has CDR1 LNHDA and CDR2 SQIVND (reference sequence). CDR3 length: 19 residues. CDR3 DNA sequence: TGTGCCAGTAGTATAGAGGGACTAGCGGGAATCACGACCAAAAACATTCAGTACTTC. Translated: CASSIEGLAGITTKNIQYF.

CDR3 sequence: CASSLGGPQETQYF. The CDR3 region has the DNA TGCGCCAGCAGCTTGGGGGGGCCTCAGGAGACCCAGTACTTC. V and J are TRBV5-1 and TRBJ2-7, with a weak D call TRBD1 (6 bases). The J call is doubtful: the DNA matches TRBJ2-5 better. The CDR3 covers 14 residues. The germline CDR1 and CDR2 sequences are SGHRS and YFSETQ.